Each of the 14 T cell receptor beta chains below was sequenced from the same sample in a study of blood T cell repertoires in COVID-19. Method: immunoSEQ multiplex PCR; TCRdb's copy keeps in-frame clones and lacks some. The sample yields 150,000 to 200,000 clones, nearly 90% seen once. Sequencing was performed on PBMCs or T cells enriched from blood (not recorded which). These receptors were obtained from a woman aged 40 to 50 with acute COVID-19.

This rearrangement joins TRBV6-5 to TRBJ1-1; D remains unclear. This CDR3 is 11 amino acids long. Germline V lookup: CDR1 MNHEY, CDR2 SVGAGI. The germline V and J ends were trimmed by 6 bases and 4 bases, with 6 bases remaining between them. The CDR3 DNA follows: TGTGCCAGCAGCCAGTTCACTGAAGCTTTCTTT. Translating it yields CASSQFTEAFF.

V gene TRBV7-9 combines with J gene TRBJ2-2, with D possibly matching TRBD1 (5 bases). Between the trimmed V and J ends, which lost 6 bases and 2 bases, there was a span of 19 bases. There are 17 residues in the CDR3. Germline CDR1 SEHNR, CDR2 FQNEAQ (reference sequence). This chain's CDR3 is CASSLRVFQGNTGELFF. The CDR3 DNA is TGTGCCAGCAGTTTAAGGGTATTTCAGGGAAACACCGGGGAGCTGTTTTTT.

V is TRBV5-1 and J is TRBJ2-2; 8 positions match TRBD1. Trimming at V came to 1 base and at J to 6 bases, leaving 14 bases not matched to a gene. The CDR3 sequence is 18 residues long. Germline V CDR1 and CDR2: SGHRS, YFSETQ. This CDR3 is CASSLTPPGTGFSGELFF. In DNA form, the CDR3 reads TGCGCCAGCAGCTTGACTCCCCCCGGGACAGGATTTTCCGGGGAGCTGTTTTTT.

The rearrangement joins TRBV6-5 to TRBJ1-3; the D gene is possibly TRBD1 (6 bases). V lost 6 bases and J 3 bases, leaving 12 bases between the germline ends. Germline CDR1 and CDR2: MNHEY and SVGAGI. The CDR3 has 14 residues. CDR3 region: CASRNRAVGNTIYF. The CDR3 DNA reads TGTGCCAGCAGAAACAGGGCCGTTGGAAACACCATATATTTT.

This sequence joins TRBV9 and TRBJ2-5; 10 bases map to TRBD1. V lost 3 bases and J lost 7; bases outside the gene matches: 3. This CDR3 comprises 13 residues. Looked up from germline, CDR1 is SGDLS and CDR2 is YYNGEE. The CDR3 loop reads CASSGGQGGTQYF. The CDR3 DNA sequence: TGTGCCAGCAGCGGAGGACAGGGGGGGACCCAGTACTTC.

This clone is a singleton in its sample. CDR3 sequence: CASGMDSSEQYF. CDR3 in DNA: TGTGCCAGCGGGATGGACAGCTCCGAGCAGTACTTC. The chain has TRBV2 and TRBJ2-7; a possible D gene is TRBD1 (6 bases). The CDR3 sequence is 12 residues long. V lost 8 bases, J lost 6 bases, and 14 bases lay in between. Germline-derived CDR1 and CDR2 are SNHLY and FYNNEI.

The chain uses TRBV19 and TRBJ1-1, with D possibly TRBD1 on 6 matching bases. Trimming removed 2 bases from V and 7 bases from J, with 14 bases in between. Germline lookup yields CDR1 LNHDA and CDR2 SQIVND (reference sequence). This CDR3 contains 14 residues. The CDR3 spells CASSITAGAGEAFF. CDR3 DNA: TGTGCCAGTAGTATAACGGCGGGGGCTGGTGAAGCTTTCTTT.

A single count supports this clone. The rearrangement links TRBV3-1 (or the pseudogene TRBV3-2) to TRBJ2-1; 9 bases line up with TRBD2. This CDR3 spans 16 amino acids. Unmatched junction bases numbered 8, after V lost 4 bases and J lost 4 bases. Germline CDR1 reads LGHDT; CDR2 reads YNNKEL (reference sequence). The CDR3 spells CASSPLAGGYYNEQFF. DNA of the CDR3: TGTGCCAGCAGCCCTCTGGCGGGAGGGTATTACAATGAGCAGTTCTTC.

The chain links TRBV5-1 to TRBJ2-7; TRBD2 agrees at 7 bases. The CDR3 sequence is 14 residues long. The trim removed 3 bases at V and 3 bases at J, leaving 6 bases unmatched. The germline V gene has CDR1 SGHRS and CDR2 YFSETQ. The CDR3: CASSSGEGYYEQYF. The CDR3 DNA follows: TGCGCCAGCAGCTCTGGGGAGGGTTACTACGAGCAGTACTTC.

The CDR3 loop reads CASSLLNYGYTF. CDR3 bases: TGTGCCAGCAGCCTCCTCAACTATGGCTACACCTTC. This chain joins TRBV6-2 or TRBV6-3 and TRBJ1-2; D is unresolved. This CDR3 spans 12 amino acids. Germline CDR1 and CDR2: MNHEY and SVGEGT. The ends were cut back, 6 bases at V and 2 bases at J, with 7 bases in the middle.

Here the CDR3 reads CASSIIREPLNEQFF. In nucleotides, the CDR3 is TGTGCCAGTAGTATAATACGGGAGCCCCTAAATGAGCAGTTCTTC. The V gene is TRBV19, the J gene TRBJ2-1, with D tentatively TRBD2 (6 bases). The V end lost 2 bases, the J end lost 7 bases, and 15 bases lay between the germline ends. Germline assignment: CDR1 LNHDA and CDR2 SQIVND (reference sequence). CDR3 length: 15 amino acids.

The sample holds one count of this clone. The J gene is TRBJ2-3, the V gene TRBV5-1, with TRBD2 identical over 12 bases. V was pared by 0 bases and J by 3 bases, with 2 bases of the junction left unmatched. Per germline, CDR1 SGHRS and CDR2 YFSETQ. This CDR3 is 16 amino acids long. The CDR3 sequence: CASSLATSGGTDTQYF. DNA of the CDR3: TGCGCCAGCAGCTTGGCGACTAGCGGGGGAACAGATACGCAGTATTTT.

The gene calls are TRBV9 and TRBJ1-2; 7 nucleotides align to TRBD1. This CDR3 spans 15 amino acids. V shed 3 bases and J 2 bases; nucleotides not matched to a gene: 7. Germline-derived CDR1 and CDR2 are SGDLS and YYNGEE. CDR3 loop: CASSARQGFNYGYTF. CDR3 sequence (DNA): TGTGCCAGCAGCGCCAGACAGGGCTTCAACTATGGCTACACCTTC.

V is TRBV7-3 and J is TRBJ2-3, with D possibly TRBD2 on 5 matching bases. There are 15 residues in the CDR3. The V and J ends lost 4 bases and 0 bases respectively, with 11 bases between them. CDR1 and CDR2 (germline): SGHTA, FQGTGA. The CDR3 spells CASSSSGGSTDTQYF. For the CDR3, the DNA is TGTGCCAGCAGCTCAAGCGGAGGTAGCACAGATACGCAGTATTTT.